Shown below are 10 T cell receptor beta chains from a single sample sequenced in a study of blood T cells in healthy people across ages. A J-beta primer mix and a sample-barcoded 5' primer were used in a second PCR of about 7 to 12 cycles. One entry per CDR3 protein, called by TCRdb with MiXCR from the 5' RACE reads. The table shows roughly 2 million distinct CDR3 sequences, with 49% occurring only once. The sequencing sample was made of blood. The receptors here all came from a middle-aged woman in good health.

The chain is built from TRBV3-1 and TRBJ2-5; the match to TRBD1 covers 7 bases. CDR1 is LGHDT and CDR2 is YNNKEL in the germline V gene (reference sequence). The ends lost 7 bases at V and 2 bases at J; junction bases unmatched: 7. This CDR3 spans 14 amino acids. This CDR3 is CASTRRTGQETQYF. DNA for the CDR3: TGTGCCAGCACCCGACGGACAGGACAAGAGACCCAGTACTTC.

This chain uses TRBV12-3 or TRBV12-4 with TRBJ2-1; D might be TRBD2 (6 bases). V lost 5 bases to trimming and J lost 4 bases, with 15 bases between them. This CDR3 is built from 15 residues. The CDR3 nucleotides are TGTGCCAGCAGTGGGGGGTTATCAGATTACAATGAGCAGTTCTTC. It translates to CASSGGLSDYNEQFF.

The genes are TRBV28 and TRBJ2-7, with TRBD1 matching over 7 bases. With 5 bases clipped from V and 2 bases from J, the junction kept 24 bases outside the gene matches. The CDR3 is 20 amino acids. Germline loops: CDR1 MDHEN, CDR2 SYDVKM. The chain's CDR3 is CASSPMRIRTGTAETYEQYF. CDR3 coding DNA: TGTGCCAGCAGTCCCATGAGGATCCGAACCGGGACAGCTGAAACCTACGAGCAGTACTTC.

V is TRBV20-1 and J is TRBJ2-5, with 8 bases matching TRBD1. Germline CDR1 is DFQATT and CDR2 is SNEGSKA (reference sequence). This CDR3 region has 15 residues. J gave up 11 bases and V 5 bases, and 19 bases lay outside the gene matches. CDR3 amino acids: CSARKPTGDKGEQYF. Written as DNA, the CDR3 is TGCAGTGCTCGTAAACCGACAGGGGATAAGGGTGAGCAGTACTTC.

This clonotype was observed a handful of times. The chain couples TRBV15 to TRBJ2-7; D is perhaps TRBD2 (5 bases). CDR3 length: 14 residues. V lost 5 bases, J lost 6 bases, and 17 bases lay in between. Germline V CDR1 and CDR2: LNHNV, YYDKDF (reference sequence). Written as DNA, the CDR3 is TGTGCCACCAGCCCTAGCACGGTCTCCCTCGAGCAGTACTTC. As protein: CATSPSTVSLEQYF.

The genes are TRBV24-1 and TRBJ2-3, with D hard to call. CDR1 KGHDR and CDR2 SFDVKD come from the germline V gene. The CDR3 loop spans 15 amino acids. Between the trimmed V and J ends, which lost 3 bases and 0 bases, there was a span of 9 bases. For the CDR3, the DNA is TGTGCCACCAGTGATCCTCCTCCTAGCACAGATACGCAGTATTTT. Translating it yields CATSDPPPSTDTQYF.

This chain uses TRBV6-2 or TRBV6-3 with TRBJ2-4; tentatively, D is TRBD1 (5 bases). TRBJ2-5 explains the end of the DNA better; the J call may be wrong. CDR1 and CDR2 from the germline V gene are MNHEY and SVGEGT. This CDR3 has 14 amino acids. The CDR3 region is CASSLRGPQQTQYF. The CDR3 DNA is TGTGCCAGCAGCCTAAGGGGCCCGCAGCAGACCCAGTACTTC.

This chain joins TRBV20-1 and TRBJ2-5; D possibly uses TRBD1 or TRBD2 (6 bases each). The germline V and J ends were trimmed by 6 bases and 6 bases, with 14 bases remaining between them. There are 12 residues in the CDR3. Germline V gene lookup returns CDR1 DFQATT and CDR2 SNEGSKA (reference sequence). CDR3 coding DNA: TGCAGTGCCGATGGAGGGGGACAGACCCAGTACTTC. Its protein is CSADGGGQTQYF.

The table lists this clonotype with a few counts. The CDR3: CASSLFDSLDQPQHF. The CDR3 DNA is TGTGCCAGCAGCCTCTTCGACAGCCTCGATCAGCCCCAGCATTTT. V and J are TRBV9 and TRBJ1-5, with a tentative D call TRBD1 (5 bases). This CDR3 comprises 15 residues. V lost 4 bases and J lost 5, with 16 bases in between. Looked up from germline, CDR1 is SGDLS and CDR2 is YYNGEE.

The CDR3 bases are TGTGCCAGCAGCTCGCGACAGGGCGGAGGGTATGGCTACACCTTC. Its protein product is CASSSRQGGGYGYTF. V and J are TRBV7-2 and TRBJ1-2; 7 nucleotides match TRBD1. Germline CDR1 is SGHTA and CDR2 is FQGNSA. V shed 4 bases, J shed 5 bases, and the junction held 10 bases outside the gene matches. The CDR3 contains 15 residues.